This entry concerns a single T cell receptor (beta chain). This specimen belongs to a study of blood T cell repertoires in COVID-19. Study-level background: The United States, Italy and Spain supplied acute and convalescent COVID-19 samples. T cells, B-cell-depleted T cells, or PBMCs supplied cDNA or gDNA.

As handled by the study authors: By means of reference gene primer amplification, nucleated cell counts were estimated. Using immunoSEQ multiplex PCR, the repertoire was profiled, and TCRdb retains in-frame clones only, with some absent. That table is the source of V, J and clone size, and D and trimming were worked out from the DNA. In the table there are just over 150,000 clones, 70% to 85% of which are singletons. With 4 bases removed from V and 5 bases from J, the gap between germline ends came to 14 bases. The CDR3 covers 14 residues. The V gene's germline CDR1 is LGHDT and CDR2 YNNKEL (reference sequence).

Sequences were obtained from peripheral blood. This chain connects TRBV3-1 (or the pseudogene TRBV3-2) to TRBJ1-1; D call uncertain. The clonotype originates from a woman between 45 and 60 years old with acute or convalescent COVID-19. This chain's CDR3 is CASSPIRGSTEAFF. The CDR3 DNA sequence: TGTGCCAGCAGCCCTATTCGGGGTAGTACTGAAGCTTTCTTT.